This is a list of T cell receptor beta chains from one sample in a study of cytomegalovirus exposure and HLA in healthy donors. The data were produced by immunoSEQ multiplex PCR, yet TCRdb's version contains in-frame clones alone and is incomplete. The sample holds 97,000 or so clones, about 62% seen once. The sample was PBMCs. These receptors all stem from a human donor in good health. Both conserved end residues are part of each CDR3. A D gene is named only where the DNA matches it firmly. Clone size is shown for a subset of rows, as once, few, many or a class of expanded clone.

cdr3_aa: CASSLLGGPRTEAFF
cdr3_nt: TGTGCCAGCAGCCTGCTCGGGGGGCCCAGGACTGAAGCTTTCTTT
d_call: NA
clone_size: few
v_call: TRBV5-5
j_call: TRBJ1-1

cdr3_aa: CASIPDGSSYNEQFF
cdr3_nt: TGTGCCAGCATTCCCGACGGGAGTTCCTACAATGAGCAGTTCTTC
d_call: NA
clone_size: NA
v_call: TRBV6-1
j_call: TRBJ2-1

cdr3_aa: CASSSDLGGNTEAFF
cdr3_nt: TGTGCCAGCAGCTCCGACCTGGGGGGGAACACTGAAGCTTTCTTT
d_call: NA
clone_size: NA
v_call: TRBV5-6
j_call: TRBJ1-1

cdr3_aa: CATQVGRSTDTQYF
cdr3_nt: TGTGCCACCCAGGTGGGCAGAAGCACAGATACGCAGTATTTT
d_call: NA
clone_size: NA
v_call: TRBV10-3
j_call: TRBJ2-3

cdr3_aa: CASSSGTTSYNEQFF
cdr3_nt: TGTGCCAGCAGCTCCGGGACTACATCTTACAATGAGCAGTTCTTC
d_call: TRBD2
clone_size: NA
v_call: TRBV5-8
j_call: TRBJ2-1

cdr3_aa: CASSEERRDTQYF
cdr3_nt: TGTGCCAGCAGTGAAGAGAGGAGAGATACGCAGTATTTT
d_call: NA
clone_size: NA
v_call: TRBV2
j_call: TRBJ2-3

cdr3_aa: CASSPQRDPSYEQYF
cdr3_nt: TGTGCCAGCAGCCCCCAGCGGGACCCCTCCTACGAGCAGTACTTC
d_call: TRBD2
clone_size: NA
v_call: TRBV7-8
j_call: TRBJ2-7

cdr3_aa: CASSYQTGVGFADTQYF
cdr3_nt: TGCGCCAGCAGCTACCAAACAGGGGTGGGTTTTGCAGATACGCAGTATTTT
d_call: TRBD1
clone_size: NA
v_call: TRBV5-1
j_call: TRBJ2-3

cdr3_aa: CASTVGTSNYLETQYF
cdr3_nt: TGTGCCAGCACCGTGGGGACTAGTAATTACCTAGAGACCCAGTACTTC
d_call: TRBD2
clone_size: NA
v_call: TRBV2
j_call: TRBJ2-5

cdr3_aa: CASSSGGRWETQYF
cdr3_nt: TGTGCCAGTAGTTCCGGCGGAAGGTGGGAGACCCAGTACTTC
d_call: NA
clone_size: NA
v_call: TRBV19
j_call: TRBJ2-5

cdr3_aa: CASSLSGSRTATQYF
cdr3_nt: TGTGCCAGCAGTTTATCGGGCAGTCGGACAGCGACCCAGTACTTC
d_call: NA
clone_size: NA
v_call: TRBV27
j_call: TRBJ2-5

cdr3_aa: CASSPPAQGPLPDTQYF
cdr3_nt: TGTGCCAGCAGTCCACCAGCACAGGGGCCCCTCCCGGATACGCAGTATTTT
d_call: TRBD1
clone_size: NA
v_call: TRBV27
j_call: TRBJ2-3

cdr3_aa: CASSLMTGYGYTF
cdr3_nt: TGTGCCAGCAGCCTTATGACAGGGTATGGCTACACCTTC
d_call: TRBD1
clone_size: once
v_call: TRBV14
j_call: TRBJ1-2

cdr3_aa: CASSSQGPYGYTF
cdr3_nt: TGTGCCAGCAGTTCACAGGGGCCCTATGGCTACACCTTC
d_call: TRBD1
clone_size: NA
v_call: TRBV27
j_call: TRBJ1-2

cdr3_aa: CAKTGTVNSPLHF
cdr3_nt: TGTGCCAAAACCGGGACAGTTAATTCACCCCTCCACTTT
d_call: TRBD1
clone_size: few
v_call: TRBV19
j_call: TRBJ1-6

cdr3_aa: CSVVLPGQGGRTEAFF
cdr3_nt: TGCAGCGTTGTCCTACCGGGGCAGGGAGGACGGACTGAAGCTTTCTTT
d_call: NA
clone_size: NA
v_call: TRBV29-1
j_call: TRBJ1-1

cdr3_aa: CASSAGTGGTGEQFF
cdr3_nt: TGTGCCAGCAGTGCCGGGACAGGGGGGACCGGTGAGCAGTTCTTC
d_call: TRBD1
clone_size: NA
v_call: TRBV25-1
j_call: TRBJ2-1

cdr3_aa: CASSLGGGFTGELFF
cdr3_nt: TGCGCCAGCAGCTTGGGAGGGGGCTTCACCGGGGAGCTGTTTTTT
d_call: TRBD1
clone_size: few
v_call: TRBV5-1
j_call: TRBJ2-2

cdr3_aa: CASSYGQGAYEQYF
cdr3_nt: TGTGCCAGCAGTTACGGACAGGGGGCCTACGAGCAGTACTTC
d_call: TRBD1
clone_size: NA
v_call: TRBV6-5
j_call: TRBJ2-7

cdr3_aa: CASSPKPRIDRSSGNTIYF
cdr3_nt: TGTGCCAGCTCACCAAAACCACGAATTGACAGGAGCTCTGGAAACACCATATATTTT
d_call: NA
clone_size: NA
v_call: TRBV18
j_call: TRBJ1-3

cdr3_aa: CASSLGGDNEQFF
cdr3_nt: TGTGCCAGCAGTCTGGGGGGAGACAATGAGCAGTTCTTC
d_call: NA
clone_size: NA
v_call: TRBV6-5
j_call: TRBJ2-1

cdr3_aa: CASSQGPGQGSYEQYF
cdr3_nt: TGCGCCAGCAGCCAAGGGCCGGGACAGGGATCCTACGAGCAGTACTTC
d_call: TRBD1
clone_size: once
v_call: TRBV4-1
j_call: TRBJ2-7

cdr3_aa: CASSSPTSGSTNEQFF
cdr3_nt: TGTGCCAGCAGCTCTCCGACTAGCGGGAGCACCAATGAGCAGTTCTTC
d_call: TRBD2
clone_size: few
v_call: TRBV7-6
j_call: TRBJ2-1

cdr3_aa: CASTVGSGPNTGELFF
cdr3_nt: TGCGCCAGCACGGTAGGGAGCGGGCCGAACACCGGGGAGCTGTTTTTT
d_call: NA
clone_size: NA
v_call: TRBV5-1
j_call: TRBJ2-2

cdr3_aa: CASSPDLLATGELFF
cdr3_nt: TGTGCCAGCAGCCCGGACCTACTAGCAACCGGGGAGCTGTTTTTT
d_call: NA
clone_size: NA
v_call: TRBV5-4
j_call: TRBJ2-2

cdr3_aa: CAWSGNRVADTQYF
cdr3_nt: TGTGCCTGGAGTGGGAACAGGGTAGCAGATACGCAGTATTTT
d_call: NA
clone_size: NA
v_call: TRBV30
j_call: TRBJ2-3

cdr3_aa: CASSLGQVNEQFF
cdr3_nt: TGTGCCAGCAGCTTAGGCCAGGTCAATGAGCAGTTCTTC
d_call: NA
clone_size: NA
v_call: TRBV7-6
j_call: TRBJ2-1

cdr3_aa: CASSQPGLPTYEQYF
cdr3_nt: TGCGCCAGCAGCCAACCGGGACTCCCAACCTACGAGCAGTACTTC
d_call: NA
clone_size: NA
v_call: TRBV4-1
j_call: TRBJ2-7

cdr3_aa: CASSFRERQETQYF
cdr3_nt: TGTGCCAGCAGCTTCCGGGAGCGACAAGAGACCCAGTACTTC
d_call: NA
clone_size: NA
v_call: TRBV7-6
j_call: TRBJ2-5

cdr3_aa: CSVGLGVDRTEAFF
cdr3_nt: TGCAGCGTCGGATTAGGGGTGGATCGCACTGAAGCTTTCTTT
d_call: NA
clone_size: few
v_call: TRBV29-1
j_call: TRBJ1-1

cdr3_aa: CASSSPRLAGTLNEQFF
cdr3_nt: TGTGCCAGCAGCTCTCCTCGACTAGCGGGGACCCTCAATGAGCAGTTCTTC
d_call: TRBD2
clone_size: few
v_call: TRBV11-1
j_call: TRBJ2-1

cdr3_aa: CASSETSGRADTQYF
cdr3_nt: TGTGCCAGCAGTGAGACTAGCGGGAGGGCAGATACGCAGTATTTT
d_call: TRBD2
clone_size: NA
v_call: TRBV6-4
j_call: TRBJ2-3

cdr3_aa: CASSNRANNEQYF
cdr3_nt: TGTGCCAGCAGTAACAGGGCGAATAACGAGCAGTACTTC
d_call: NA
clone_size: NA
v_call: TRBV2
j_call: TRBJ2-7

cdr3_aa: CASSPIPGTSGRAKDTQYF
cdr3_nt: TGTGCCAGCTCACCTATTCCCGGGACTAGCGGGAGGGCAAAGGATACGCAGTATTTT
d_call: TRBD2
clone_size: NA
v_call: TRBV18
j_call: TRBJ2-3

cdr3_aa: CASKGRDYSGANVLTF
cdr3_nt: TGTGCCAGCAAGGGCAGGGATTACTCTGGGGCCAACGTCCTGACTTTC
d_call: NA
clone_size: NA
v_call: TRBV2
j_call: TRBJ2-6

cdr3_aa: CASSFVSRGRTEAFF
cdr3_nt: TGTGCCAGCAGCTTCGTAAGCAGGGGCCGCACTGAAGCTTTCTTT
d_call: NA
clone_size: few
v_call: TRBV5-4
j_call: TRBJ1-1

cdr3_aa: CASSFNVGRSYEQYF
cdr3_nt: TGTGCCAGCAGTTTCAATGTGGGCCGCTCCTACGAGCAGTACTTC
d_call: NA
clone_size: NA
v_call: TRBV27
j_call: TRBJ2-7

cdr3_aa: CASSLVLWAFGSGANVLTF
cdr3_nt: TGTGCCAGCAGCTTGGTGCTTTGGGCTTTTGGTTCTGGGGCCAACGTCCTGACTTTC
d_call: NA
clone_size: NA
v_call: TRBV7-2
j_call: TRBJ2-6

cdr3_aa: CSAERTSGTEQFF
cdr3_nt: TGCAGCGCCGAACGGACTAGCGGGACCGAGCAGTTCTTC
d_call: TRBD2
clone_size: few
v_call: TRBV29-1
j_call: TRBJ2-1

cdr3_aa: CASRIGALVNEQFF
cdr3_nt: TGTGCCAGCAGAATAGGGGCCCTGGTCAATGAGCAGTTCTTC
d_call: NA
clone_size: NA
v_call: TRBV28
j_call: TRBJ2-1

cdr3_aa: CATYSDHPGPGGARDTQYF
cdr3_nt: TGTGCCACCTATTCCGATCACCCGGGGCCGGGGGGCGCGAGGGATACGCAGTATTTT
d_call: NA
clone_size: NA
v_call: TRBV28
j_call: TRBJ2-3

cdr3_aa: CASTALGLAGEKQFF
cdr3_nt: TGTGCCAGCACAGCCTTGGGACTAGCGGGAGAGAAGCAGTTCTTC
d_call: TRBD2
clone_size: NA
v_call: TRBV2
j_call: TRBJ2-1

cdr3_aa: CASTTGTLVNTQYF
cdr3_nt: TGTGCCAGCACCACGGGTACGCTGGTTAATACGCAGTATTTT
d_call: NA
clone_size: NA
v_call: TRBV6-1
j_call: TRBJ2-3

cdr3_aa: CASSQDRGESEAFF
cdr3_nt: TGTGCCAGCAGCCAGGACAGGGGTGAATCTGAAGCTTTCTTT
d_call: TRBD1
clone_size: few
v_call: TRBV5-6
j_call: TRBJ1-1

cdr3_aa: CASSRQGSPVRNTIYF
cdr3_nt: TGTGCCAGCTCACGCCAGGGCTCCCCCGTGAGAAACACCATATATTTT
d_call: NA
clone_size: NA
v_call: TRBV18
j_call: TRBJ1-3

cdr3_aa: CSVELASGPDEQFF
cdr3_nt: TGCAGCGTTGAGTTAGCGAGCGGGCCCGATGAGCAGTTCTTC
d_call: NA
clone_size: NA
v_call: TRBV29-1
j_call: TRBJ2-1

cdr3_aa: CASRTGGPGELFF
cdr3_nt: TGTGCCAGCAGGACGGGAGGGCCCGGGGAGCTGTTTTTT
d_call: TRBD2
clone_size: few
v_call: TRBV28
j_call: TRBJ2-2

cdr3_aa: CATSVPYTGELFF
cdr3_nt: TGTGCCACCAGTGTCCCCTACACCGGGGAGCTGTTTTTT
d_call: NA
clone_size: NA
v_call: TRBV15
j_call: TRBJ2-2

cdr3_aa: CASSPGTVNTEAFF
cdr3_nt: TGCGCCAGCAGCCCGGGGACAGTGAACACTGAAGCTTTCTTT
d_call: TRBD1
clone_size: once
v_call: TRBV5-1
j_call: TRBJ1-1

cdr3_aa: CASSEVIAGETYEQYF
cdr3_nt: TGCGCCAGCAGTGAAGTAATAGCGGGAGAGACCTACGAGCAGTACTTC
d_call: TRBD2
clone_size: NA
v_call: TRBV10-1
j_call: TRBJ2-7

cdr3_aa: CASSLVPHTANYGYTF
cdr3_nt: TGTGCCAGCAGTTTGGTTCCTCATACAGCTAACTATGGCTACACCTTC
d_call: NA
clone_size: NA
v_call: TRBV27
j_call: TRBJ1-2

cdr3_aa: CASANQGFGTDTQYF
cdr3_nt: TGTGCCTCGGCGAACCAGGGTTTTGGGACAGATACGCAGTATTTT
d_call: NA
clone_size: NA
v_call: TRBV30
j_call: TRBJ2-3

cdr3_aa: CASSPLGDEQFF
cdr3_nt: TGTGCCAGCTCACCTCTAGGCGATGAGCAGTTCTTC
d_call: NA
clone_size: NA
v_call: TRBV18
j_call: TRBJ2-1

cdr3_aa: CASSQLPGLAGAHNEQFF
cdr3_nt: TGTGCCAGCAGCCAGCTCCCGGGACTAGCGGGAGCTCACAATGAGCAGTTCTTC
d_call: TRBD2
clone_size: few
v_call: TRBV4-2
j_call: TRBJ2-1

cdr3_aa: CASSSWTSPTDTQYF
cdr3_nt: TGTGCCAGCAGCTCGTGGACTAGCCCTACAGATACGCAGTATTTT
d_call: TRBD2
clone_size: NA
v_call: TRBV7-6
j_call: TRBJ2-3

cdr3_aa: CAWSRGGGGLSYGYTF
cdr3_nt: TGTGCCTGGAGTCGGGGCGGGGGGGGTCTAAGTTATGGCTACACCTTC
d_call: NA
clone_size: NA
v_call: TRBV30
j_call: TRBJ1-2

cdr3_aa: CASSLGRRGSQHF
cdr3_nt: TGTGCCAGCAGCTTGGGTCGCCGAGGATCCCAGCATTTT
d_call: NA
clone_size: NA
v_call: TRBV5-6
j_call: TRBJ1-5